These 10 T cell receptor beta chains were sequenced from one sample in a study of T cell repertoires in cytomegalovirus infection (dated by TCRdb to about 2019). Sequencer: Illumina HiSeq 1500. The raw public reads went through TCRdb reprocessing: fastp at Q25, MiXCR clone calling, in-frame beta chains kept. Every entry covers one CDR3 protein and lists the most common genes and DNA from its rows. The sample data list under 850,000 distinct CDR3 sequences, and about a third of these were observed just once. Under 3.5% of the sample is taken by the ten largest. Material: PBMCs. The receptors come from a human donor in good health (CMV status not recorded). Some clones in this sample may be carry-over from other donors' samples.

This clonotype was found a few times. This chain uses TRBV27 with TRBJ2-7; tentative D call: TRBD1 (6 bases). Trimming pared 3 bases from V and 5 bases from J, leaving 14 bases between. The CDR3 consists of 14 residues. The germline V gene encodes CDR1 MNHEY and CDR2 SMNVEV (reference sequence). CDR3 residues: CASSFGQRLNEQYF. CDR3 DNA sequence: TGTGCCAGCAGTTTCGGACAGAGACTCAACGAGCAGTACTTC.

Turning to this clonotype: A much bigger clone sits one base away, suggesting this may be a read error. The chain couples TRBV5-1 to TRBJ2-4; TRBD2 matches at 8 bases. The CDR3 is 17 amino acids. Germline V lookup: CDR1 SGHRS, CDR2 YFSETQ. In DNA, the CDR3 is TGCGCCAGCAGCTTGGAGGCGGGGGGCCCTGGCAAAAACATTCAGTCCTTC. Its protein product is CASSLEAGGPGKNIQSF.

This clonotype was detected once. The chain joins TRBV10-3 to TRBJ1-2; a weak D match, TRBD1 (5 bases). This CDR3 is built from 11 residues. V lost 6 bases to trimming and J lost 8 bases, with 10 bases between them. Looked up from germline, CDR1 is ENHRY and CDR2 is SYGVKD. The CDR3 loop is CAIRGEDGYTF. CDR3 nucleotides: TGTGCCATCAGGGGGGAGGACGGCTACACCTTC.

The chain joins TRBV6-2 or TRBV6-3 to TRBJ1-5; D ambiguous. The CDR3 has 17 residues. V lost 5 bases and J 0 bases, leaving 17 bases between the germline ends. Germline loops: CDR1 MNHEY, CDR2 SVGEGT. For the CDR3, the DNA is TGTGCCAGCAGTGAAGTCCCACTAATCAATAGCAATCAGCCCCAGCATTTT. It specifies CASSEVPLINSNQPQHF.

This clonotype has a handful of counts. The CDR3 protein is CASSRGGQGRRNEQFF. CDR3 coding DNA: TGTGCCAGCAGCCGGGGGGGACAGGGACGTCGCAATGAGCAGTTCTTC. V is TRBV27 and J is TRBJ2-1, with a weak D call TRBD1 (9 bases). Germline assignment: CDR1 MNHEY and CDR2 SMNVEV (reference sequence). The CDR3 is made up of 16 amino acids. V lost 6 bases, J lost 6 bases, and 21 bases lay in between.

The rearrangement uses TRBV6-1 and TRBJ2-2, with TRBD2 matching over 13 bases. Germline trimming cut 5 bases from V and 1 base from J; bases unmatched to any gene: 7. This CDR3 contains 18 residues. CDR1 and CDR2 from the germline V gene are MNHNS and SASEGT. The CDR3: CASSFLGLAGMNTGELFF. DNA of the CDR3: TGTGCCAGCAGTTTCCTGGGACTAGCGGGGATGAACACCGGGGAGCTGTTTTTT.

This chain links TRBV7-2 with TRBJ2-3, with D possibly TRBD2 on 5 matching bases. Germline lookup yields CDR1 SGHTA and CDR2 FQGNSA. This CDR3 has 16 amino acids. Trimming removed 6 bases at V and 3 bases at J, with 19 bases between. In DNA, the CDR3 is TGTGCCAGCAGTTTCCGCCCCCAGCGAGGGACAGATACGCAGTATTTT. It specifies CASSFRPQRGTDTQYF.

The gene calls are TRBV7-2 and TRBJ2-5; D is possibly TRBD1 (5 bases). V was clipped by 4 bases and J by 1 base, with 13 bases between them. The CDR3 is made up of 15 amino acids. Germline V gene sequence: CDR1 SGHTA, CDR2 FQGNSA. CDR3: CASSWARGTQETQYF. The CDR3 DNA sequence: TGTGCCAGCAGCTGGGCAAGGGGAACCCAAGAGACCCAGTACTTC.

The rearrangement joins TRBV23-1 to TRBJ2-3; no firm D call. TRBV23-1 is recorded as an ORF, its role being uncertain. This CDR3 spans 15 amino acids. The V gene lost 0 bases and the J gene lost 5 bases, with 12 bases spanning the gap. This chain's CDR3 is CASSQSLLVGDTQYF. In DNA, the CDR3 is TGCGCCAGCAGTCAATCTCTCCTAGTTGGAGATACGCAGTATTTT.

The chain uses TRBV5-1 and TRBJ2-1; the D gene is possibly TRBD2 (7 bases). Germline CDR1 and CDR2: SGHRS and YFSETQ. The CDR3 runs to 16 residues. Trimming took off 3 bases at V and 9 bases at J, with 22 bases between the two ends. The CDR3 DNA reads TGCGCCAGCAGCTCGGATGGGGGGGCGTCCCCTGGTGAGCAGTTCTTC. This sequence encodes CASSSDGGASPGEQFF.